This T cell receptor beta chain is drawn from a study of shared clonotypes between healthy human individuals. General study results and limits: Memory subsets generally showed smaller estimated richness than naive subsets did. Lower generation probabilities were found for non-shared clonotypes than for those shared by all four donors. Clonotype sharing levels among donors were expected to vary with sequencing depth.

The CDR3 consists of 15 residues. Germline V gene sequence: CDR1 MDHEN, CDR2 SYDVKM. V lost 6 bases and J 3 bases, leaving 15 bases between the germline ends. In the original analysis: ImmunoSEQ junction-only sequences lacked quality scores, so their filtering differed. Measured with immunoSEQ multiplex PCR; TCRdb has only the in-frame clones, and not every one. The V and J calls and clone size are taken from that table; D and trimming were inferred from the DNA. The top ten clones hold around 1.1% of a sample with some 2 million clones, around 96% of them seen once. On this clone itself: Its antigen is not identified.

Naive-designated CD8 cells lacked CD45RO, were positively enriched for CCR7, and omitted terminally differentiated effector memory CD45RA+ cells. V is TRBV28 and J is TRBJ2-1; D might be TRBD1 (6 bases). The sequenced sample consisted of naive CD8+ T cells sorted from blood. The clonotype originates from a man younger than 30 in good health. CDR3 in amino acids: CASSHREPLYNEQFF. DNA for the CDR3: TGTGCCAGCAGCCACAGGGAACCCCTCTACAATGAGCAGTTCTTC. Full variable domain (rest looked up from reference TRBV28 and TRBJ2-1): DVKVTQSSRYLVKRTGEKVFLECVQDMDHENMFWYRQDPGLGLRLIYFSYDVKMKEKGDIPEGYSVSREKKERFSLILESASTNQTSMYLCASSHREPLYNEQFFGPGTRLTVL.